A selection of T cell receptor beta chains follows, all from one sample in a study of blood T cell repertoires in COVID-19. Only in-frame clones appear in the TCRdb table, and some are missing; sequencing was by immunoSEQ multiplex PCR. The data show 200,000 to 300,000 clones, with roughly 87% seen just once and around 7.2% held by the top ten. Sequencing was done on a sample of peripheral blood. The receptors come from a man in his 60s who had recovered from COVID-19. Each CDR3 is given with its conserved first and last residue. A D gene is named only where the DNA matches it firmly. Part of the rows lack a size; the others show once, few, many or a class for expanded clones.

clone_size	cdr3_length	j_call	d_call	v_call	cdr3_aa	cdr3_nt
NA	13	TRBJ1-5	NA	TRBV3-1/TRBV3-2	CASSQGRVQPQHF	TGTGCCAGCAGCCAAGGCAGGGTACAGCCCCAGCATTTT
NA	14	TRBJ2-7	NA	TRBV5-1	CASSSSTGKHEQYF	TGCGCCAGCAGCTCGTCCACGGGAAAACACGAGCAGTACTTC
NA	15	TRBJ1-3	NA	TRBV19	CASSTPVTGGNTIYF	TGTGCCAGTAGTACCCCGGTTACAGGGGGAAACACCATATATTTT
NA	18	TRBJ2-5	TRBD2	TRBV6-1	CASIERVAGGELRETQYF	TGTGCCAGCATTGAACGGGTAGCGGGGGGAGAGCTGAGGGAGACCCAGTACTTC
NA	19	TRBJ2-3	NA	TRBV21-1	CASSTHLAGGRGRTDTQYF	TGTGCCAGCAGCACTCACCTAGCGGGGGGGCGGGGTCGAACAGATACGCAGTATTTT
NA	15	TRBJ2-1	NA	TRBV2	CASSESPGVYNEQFF	TGTGCCAGCAGTGAATCGCCAGGGGTATACAATGAGCAGTTCTTC
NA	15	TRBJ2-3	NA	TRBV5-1	CASAVGLASKDTQYF	TGCGCCAGCGCGGTCGGGCTAGCGTCGAAAGATACGCAGTATTTT
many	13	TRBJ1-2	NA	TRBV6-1	CASSEAAAGRYTF	TGTGCCAGCAGTGAAGCGGCAGCGGGGCGCTACACCTTC
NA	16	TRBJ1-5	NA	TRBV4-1	CASSQELGAGDQPQHF	TGCGCCAGCAGCCAAGAATTAGGGGCAGGGGATCAGCCCCAGCATTTT
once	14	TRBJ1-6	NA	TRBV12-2	CASRFGTGIGPLHF	NA
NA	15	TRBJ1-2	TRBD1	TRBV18	CASSPPTGGGYGYTF	TGTGCCAGCTCACCACCCACAGGGGGTGGCTATGGCTACACCTTC
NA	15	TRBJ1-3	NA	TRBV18	CASSPALSSGNTIYF	TGTGCCAGCTCACCAGCCCTGAGCTCTGGAAACACCATATATTTT
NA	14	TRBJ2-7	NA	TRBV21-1	CASSKRQAGYEQYF	TGTGCCAGCAGCAAAAGGCAGGCCGGCTACGAGCAGTACTTC
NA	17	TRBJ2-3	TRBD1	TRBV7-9	CASSLAPGQKTPDTQYF	TGTGCCAGCAGCTTAGCCCCGGGACAGAAAACCCCAGATACGCAGTATTTT
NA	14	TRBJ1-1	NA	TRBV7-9	CASSLAGGTTEAFF	TGTGCCAGCAGCTTAGCGGGGGGAACCACTGAAGCTTTCTTT
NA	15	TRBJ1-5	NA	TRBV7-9	CASSLDRFGGEPQHF	TGTGCCAGCAGCTTAGATCGTTTTGGGGGGGAGCCCCAGCATTTT
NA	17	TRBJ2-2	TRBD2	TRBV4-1	CASSQGGLAGWTGELFF	TGCGCCAGCAGCCAGGGGGGACTAGCGGGGTGGACCGGGGAGCTGTTTTTT
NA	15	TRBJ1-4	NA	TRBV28	CASSLLRDGHEKLFF	TGTGCCAGCAGCCTACTCAGGGATGGGCACGAAAAACTGTTTTTT
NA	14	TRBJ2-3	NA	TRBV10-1	CASSRGALADTQYF	TGCGCCAGCAGTCGGGGGGCCCTGGCAGATACGCAGTATTTT
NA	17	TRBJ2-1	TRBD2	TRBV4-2	CASSQELAGGRYNEQFF	TGTGCCAGCAGCCAAGAGCTAGCGGGGGGGCGGTACAATGAGCAGTTCTTC
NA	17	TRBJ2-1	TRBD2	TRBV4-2	CASSQGTGGGANNEQFF	TGTGCCAGCAGCCAAGGGACTGGCGGGGGGGCGAACAATGAGCAGTTCTTC
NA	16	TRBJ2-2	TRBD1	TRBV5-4	CASSFDRDRGPGELFF	TGTGCCAGCAGCTTCGACCGGGACAGGGGGCCCGGGGAGCTGTTTTTT
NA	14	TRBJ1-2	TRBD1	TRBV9	CASSPQTGFYGYTF	TGTGCCAGCAGCCCCCAGACAGGGTTCTATGGCTACACCTTC
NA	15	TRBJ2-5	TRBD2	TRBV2	CASGLAGGRQETQYF	TGTGCCAGCGGTCTAGCGGGGGGTCGACAAGAGACCCAGTACTTC
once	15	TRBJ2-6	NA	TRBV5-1	CASSPTGSGANVLTF	TGCGCCAGCAGCCCCACAGGTTCTGGGGCCAACGTCCTGACTTTC
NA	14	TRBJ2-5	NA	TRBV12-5	CASAQGLEQETQYF	TGTGCTAGTGCCCAGGGGTTGGAACAAGAGACCCAGTACTTC
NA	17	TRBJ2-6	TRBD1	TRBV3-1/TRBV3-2	CASSHRTGASGANVLTF	TGTGCCAGCAGCCATCGGACAGGGGCCTCTGGGGCCAACGTCCTGACTTTC
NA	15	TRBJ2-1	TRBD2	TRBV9	CASSSSGDVRNEQFF	TGTGCCAGCAGCAGTAGCGGGGATGTACGTAATGAGCAGTTCTTC
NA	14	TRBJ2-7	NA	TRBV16	CASRPTGTSYEQYF	TGTGCCAGCAGGCCAACAGGGACCTCCTACGAGCAGTACTTC
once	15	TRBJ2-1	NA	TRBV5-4	CASSLDRGARNEQFF	TGTGCCAGCAGCTTGGATCGTGGGGCTAGAAATGAGCAGTTCTTC
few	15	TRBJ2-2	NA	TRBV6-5	CASRQPGSGTGELFF	TGTGCCAGCAGGCAACCGGGAAGTGGGACCGGGGAGCTGTTTTTT
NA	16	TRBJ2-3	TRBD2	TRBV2	CASSELAGAFTDTQYF	TGTGCCAGCAGTGAATTAGCGGGGGCCTTCACAGATACGCAGTATTTT
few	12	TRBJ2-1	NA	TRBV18	CASSPVYNEQFF	TGTGCCAGCTCACCCGTCTACAATGAGCAGTTCTTC
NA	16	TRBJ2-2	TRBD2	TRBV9	CASSRRASGGPGELFF	TGTGCCAGCAGCAGAAGAGCAAGCGGGGGGCCCGGGGAGCTGTTTTTT
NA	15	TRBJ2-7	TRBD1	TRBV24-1	CATSEAGQGSHEQYF	TGTGCCACCAGTGAGGCGGGACAGGGATCCCACGAGCAGTACTTC
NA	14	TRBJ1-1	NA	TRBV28	CASSLLRMNTEAFF	TGTGCCAGCAGTTTATTGCGGATGAACACTGAAGCTTTCTTT
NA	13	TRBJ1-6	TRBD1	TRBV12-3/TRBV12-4	CASSGTVNSPLHF	TGTGCCAGCAGTGGGACAGTGAATTCACCCCTCCACTTT